These T cell receptor beta chains were read from a single sample in a study of blood T cell repertoires in COVID-19. Only in-frame clones appear in the TCRdb table, and some are missing; sequencing was by immunoSEQ multiplex PCR. The sample records about 240,000 clones, 75% to 85% being singletons. Sequencing was done on a sample of peripheral blood. These receptors all come from a human donor in a cohort sampled during active COVID-19. Both conserved end residues are part of each CDR3. D genes are given only for firm matches. Only part of the rows carry a size: once, few, many, or a class if the clone is expanded.

clone_size: few
v_call: TRBV10-3
j_call: TRBJ1-4
d_call: .
cdr3_nt: TGTGCCATCAGTGAGGCGGGGGGCACTAATGAAAAACTGTTTTTT
cdr3_aa: CAISEAGGTNEKLFF

clone_size: .
v_call: TRBV13
j_call: TRBJ2-7
d_call: TRBD2
cdr3_nt: TGTGCCAGCAGCTTAGTTACCGTAGCGGGAGCTCCCTCCTACGAGCAGTACTTC
cdr3_aa: CASSLVTVAGAPSYEQYF

clone_size: .
v_call: TRBV5-5
j_call: TRBJ2-6
d_call: .
cdr3_nt: TGTGCCAGCAGCCCCGGAGGGAACTCTGGGGCCAACGTCCTGACTTTC
cdr3_aa: CASSPGGNSGANVLTF

clone_size: .
v_call: TRBV23-1
j_call: TRBJ1-4
d_call: TRBD1
cdr3_nt: TGCGCCAGCAGGACGGACAGGCGTGTCCCAGCGGGCGAAAAACTGTTTTTT
cdr3_aa: CASRTDRRVPAGEKLFF

clone_size: .
v_call: TRBV28
j_call: TRBJ2-7
d_call: TRBD2
cdr3_nt: TGTGCCAGCCGACGAGGGCGGGAGGTCACCTTC
cdr3_aa: CASRRGREVTF

clone_size: .
v_call: TRBV11-2
j_call: TRBJ2-3
d_call: .
cdr3_nt: TGTGCCAGCAGCATGGGAGAAGGCACAGATACGCAGTATTTT
cdr3_aa: CASSMGEGTDTQYF

clone_size: .
v_call: TRBV28
j_call: TRBJ1-2
d_call: TRBD1
cdr3_nt: TGTGCCAGCAGTGACCGACAGGGCCCGTATGGCTACACCTTC
cdr3_aa: CASSDRQGPYGYTF

clone_size: .
v_call: TRBV5-6
j_call: TRBJ2-3
d_call: TRBD1
cdr3_nt: TGTGCCAGCAGCGGGGACAGGGGGCGTAACACAGATACGCAGTATTTT
cdr3_aa: CASSGDRGRNTDTQYF

clone_size: few
v_call: TRBV6-6
j_call: TRBJ1-4
d_call: .
cdr3_nt: TGTGCCAGCAGTCTAATGGCACCAGGGATGAATAATGAAAAACTGTTTTTT
cdr3_aa: CASSLMAPGMNNEKLFF

clone_size: .
v_call: TRBV18
j_call: TRBJ2-3
d_call: .
cdr3_nt: TGTGCCAGCTCACCCCAAACAGTCCGGAACACAGATACGCAGTATTTT
cdr3_aa: CASSPQTVRNTDTQYF

clone_size: .
v_call: TRBV3-1/TRBV3-2
j_call: TRBJ2-7
d_call: .
cdr3_nt: TGTGCCAGCAGCGGACAGACCTACGAGCAGTACTTC
cdr3_aa: CASSGQTYEQYF

clone_size: .
v_call: TRBV28
j_call: TRBJ2-2
d_call: .
cdr3_nt: TGTGCCAGCAGTTTACGGCCCCTTCCCAGCGCCGGGGAGCTGTTTTTT
cdr3_aa: CASSLRPLPSAGELFF

clone_size: .
v_call: TRBV2
j_call: TRBJ1-3
d_call: .
cdr3_nt: TGTGCCAGCAGTGCGGGACTCTACAACGAGGCCATATATTTT
cdr3_aa: CASSAGLYNEAIYF

clone_size: few
v_call: TRBV27
j_call: TRBJ1-6
d_call: TRBD1
cdr3_nt: TGTGCCAGCAGTCGAGGGACAGCCCGGCGTGATTCACCCCTCCACTTT
cdr3_aa: CASSRGTARRDSPLHF

clone_size: .
v_call: TRBV6-5
j_call: TRBJ2-1
d_call: TRBD2
cdr3_nt: TGTGCCAGCAGTTCGGGACTAGCGGGAGTCGGGGAGCAGTTCTTC
cdr3_aa: CASSSGLAGVGEQFF

clone_size: .
v_call: TRBV6-5
j_call: TRBJ1-2
d_call: .
cdr3_nt: TGTGCCAGCAGTTACACCCCAGGGGCTGGCTACACCTTC
cdr3_aa: CASSYTPGAGYTF

clone_size: .
v_call: TRBV28
j_call: TRBJ2-7
d_call: .
cdr3_nt: TGTGCCAGCAGTTTATCCAGGGTGTCCTGGCAGTACTTC
cdr3_aa: CASSLSRVSWQYF

clone_size: .
v_call: TRBV10-3
j_call: TRBJ2-2
d_call: TRBD1
cdr3_nt: TGTGCCATCCCCCAGGGGGCAGGGCCCCCCGGGGAGCTGTTTTTT
cdr3_aa: CAIPQGAGPPGELFF

clone_size: few
v_call: TRBV6-6
j_call: TRBJ1-4
d_call: TRBD1
cdr3_nt: TGTGCCAGCAGTTCCCCTATGGGGACAGGGAAAGAAAAACTGTTTTTT
cdr3_aa: CASSSPMGTGKEKLFF